The entry below gives a single TCR beta chain sequence along with its context. Its target is unknown. This sample was taken from a study of early T cells in non-severe SARS-CoV-2 infection. Across the whole study: It was bulk RNA from unsorted whole blood that was sequenced, and the chains were unpaired.

Whole-study findings and limits: Reliance on VDJdb matching favored anti-spike CD8 responses; private and CD4 specificities were missed.

V lost 5 bases and J 3 bases, leaving 13 bases between the germline ends. CDR3 length: 14 residues. CDR1 MNHEY and CDR2 SVGEGT come from the germline V gene. cDNA molecules, individually, were tagged with unique molecular identifiers. TCRdb called the 5' RACE reads again in MiXCR, with one record for every CDR3 protein. The sample holds about 60,000 distinct CDR3 sequences, around 5.6% seen once. The rearrangement links TRBV6-2 or TRBV6-3 to TRBJ1-2; D is unresolved. The source material was whole blood. The sequence was collected from an adult who was a healthcare worker with PCR-confirmed SARS-CoV-2 infection or an uninfected control (not recorded which). CDR3 loop: CASSGLNRDYGYTF. CDR3 DNA sequence: TGTGCCAGCAGTGGGTTAAATCGAGACTATGGCTACACCTTC.